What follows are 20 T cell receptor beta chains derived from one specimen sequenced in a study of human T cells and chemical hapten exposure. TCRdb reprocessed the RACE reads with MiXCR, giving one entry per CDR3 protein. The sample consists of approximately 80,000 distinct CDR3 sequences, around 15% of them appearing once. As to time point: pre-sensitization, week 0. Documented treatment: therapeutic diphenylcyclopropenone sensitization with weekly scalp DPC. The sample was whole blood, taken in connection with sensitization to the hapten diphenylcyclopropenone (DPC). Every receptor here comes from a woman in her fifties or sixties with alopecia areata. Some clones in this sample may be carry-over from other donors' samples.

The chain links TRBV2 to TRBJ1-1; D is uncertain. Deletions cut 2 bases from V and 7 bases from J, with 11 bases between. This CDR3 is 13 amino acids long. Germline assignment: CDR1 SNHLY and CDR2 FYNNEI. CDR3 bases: TGTGCCAGCAGTGAATCGGGGAACGGTGAAGCTTTCTTT. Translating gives CASSESGNGEAFF.

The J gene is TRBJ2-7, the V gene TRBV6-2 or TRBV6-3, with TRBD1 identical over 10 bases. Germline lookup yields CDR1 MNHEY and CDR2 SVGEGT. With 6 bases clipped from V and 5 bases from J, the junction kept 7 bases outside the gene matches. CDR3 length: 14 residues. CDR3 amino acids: CASSRRDRGNEQYF. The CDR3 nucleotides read TGTGCCAGCAGCCGCCGGGACAGGGGTAACGAGCAGTACTTC.

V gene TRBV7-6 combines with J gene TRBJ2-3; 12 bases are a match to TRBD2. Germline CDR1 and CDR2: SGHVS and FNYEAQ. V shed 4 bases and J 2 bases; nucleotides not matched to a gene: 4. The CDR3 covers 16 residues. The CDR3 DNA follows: TGTGCCAGCAGCTCACGGACTAGCGGGAACACAGATACGCAGTATTTT. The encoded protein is CASSSRTSGNTDTQYF.

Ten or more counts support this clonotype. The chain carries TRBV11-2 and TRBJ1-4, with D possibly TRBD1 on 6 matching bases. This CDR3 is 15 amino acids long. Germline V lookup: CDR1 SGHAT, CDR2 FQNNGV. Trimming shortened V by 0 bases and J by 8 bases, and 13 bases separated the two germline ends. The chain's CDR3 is CASSLDPGVAEKLFF. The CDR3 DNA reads TGTGCCAGCAGCTTAGATCCAGGGGTGGCAGAAAAACTGTTTTTT.

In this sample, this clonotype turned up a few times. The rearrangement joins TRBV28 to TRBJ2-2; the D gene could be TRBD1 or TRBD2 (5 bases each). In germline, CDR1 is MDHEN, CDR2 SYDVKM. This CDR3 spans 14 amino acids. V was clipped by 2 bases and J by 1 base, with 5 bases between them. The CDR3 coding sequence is TGTGCCAGCAGTTTAGGGGGGAACACCGGGGAGCTGTTTTTT. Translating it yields CASSLGGNTGELFF.

Here the CDR3 DNA reads TGTGCCAGCAGCCAATCGCCTAGCGGGAGTGCTTGGGAGACCCAGTACTTC. Protein sequence: CASSQSPSGSAWETQYF. The V and J genes are TRBV4-2 and TRBJ2-5, with 10 bases identical to TRBD2. J gave up 5 bases and V 2 bases, and 11 bases lay outside the gene matches. Germline-derived CDR1 and CDR2 are LGHNA and YNFKEQ. CDR3 length: 17 amino acids.

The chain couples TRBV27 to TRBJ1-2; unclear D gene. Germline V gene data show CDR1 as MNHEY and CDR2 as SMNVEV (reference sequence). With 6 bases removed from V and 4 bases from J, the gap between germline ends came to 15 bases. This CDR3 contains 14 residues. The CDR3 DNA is TGTGCCAGCAGCAAGGATCCGAGGAGCTATGGCTACACCTTC. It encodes CASSKDPRSYGYTF.

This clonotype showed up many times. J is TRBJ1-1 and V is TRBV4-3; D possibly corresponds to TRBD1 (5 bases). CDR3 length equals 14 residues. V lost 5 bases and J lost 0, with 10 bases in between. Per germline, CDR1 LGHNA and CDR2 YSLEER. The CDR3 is CASSFRQLNTEAFF. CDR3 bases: TGCGCCAGCAGCTTCAGACAGCTGAACACTGAAGCTTTCTTT.

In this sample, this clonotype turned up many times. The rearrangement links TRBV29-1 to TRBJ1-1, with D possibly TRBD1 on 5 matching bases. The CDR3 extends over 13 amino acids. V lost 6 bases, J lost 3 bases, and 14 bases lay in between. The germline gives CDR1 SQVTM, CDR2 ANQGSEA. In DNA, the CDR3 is TGCAGCGTCTCCGGGGACGGGTACACTGAAGCTTTCTTT. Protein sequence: CSVSGDGYTEAFF.

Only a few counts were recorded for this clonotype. CDR3 coding DNA: TGTGCCAGCAGCTTGGCGGTGGGCCAGAACACAGATACGCAGTATTTT. This codes for CASSLAVGQNTDTQYF. This chain links TRBV5-6 with TRBJ2-3, with D unresolved. The CDR3 covers 16 residues. Trimming cost V 0 bases and J 2 bases, with 13 bases left between them. Germline CDR1 and CDR2: SGHDT and YYEEEE.

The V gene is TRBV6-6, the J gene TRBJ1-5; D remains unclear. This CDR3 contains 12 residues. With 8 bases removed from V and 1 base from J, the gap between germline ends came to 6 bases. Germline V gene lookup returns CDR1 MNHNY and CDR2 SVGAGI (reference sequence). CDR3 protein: CASAKSNQPQHF. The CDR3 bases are TGTGCCAGCGCCAAAAGCAATCAGCCCCAGCATTTT.

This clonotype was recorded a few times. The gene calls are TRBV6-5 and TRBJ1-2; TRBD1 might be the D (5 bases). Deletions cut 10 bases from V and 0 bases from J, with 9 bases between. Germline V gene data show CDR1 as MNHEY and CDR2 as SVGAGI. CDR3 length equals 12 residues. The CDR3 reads CATRQTNYGYTF. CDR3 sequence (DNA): TGTGCCACCAGACAGACTAACTATGGCTACACCTTC.

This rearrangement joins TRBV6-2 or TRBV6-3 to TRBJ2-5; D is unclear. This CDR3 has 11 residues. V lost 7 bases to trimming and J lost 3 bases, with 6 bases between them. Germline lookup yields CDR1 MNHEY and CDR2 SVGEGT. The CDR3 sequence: CASTMKETQYF. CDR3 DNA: TGTGCCAGCACCATGAAAGAGACCCAGTACTTC.

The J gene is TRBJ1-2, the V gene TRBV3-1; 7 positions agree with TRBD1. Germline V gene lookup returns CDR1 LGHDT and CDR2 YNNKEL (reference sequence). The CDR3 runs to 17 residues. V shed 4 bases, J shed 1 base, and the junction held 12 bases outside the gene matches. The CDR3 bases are TGTGCCAGCAGCCGCCGAGTACCGGGACAGAGTAACTATGGCTACACCTTC. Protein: CASSRRVPGQSNYGYTF.

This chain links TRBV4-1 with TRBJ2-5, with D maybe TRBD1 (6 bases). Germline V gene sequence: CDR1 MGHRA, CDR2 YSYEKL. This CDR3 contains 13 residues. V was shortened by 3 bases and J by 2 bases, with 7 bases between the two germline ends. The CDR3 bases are TGCGCCAGCAGCCATGGACAGCAAGAGACCCAGTACTTC. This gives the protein CASSHGQQETQYF.

As DNA, the CDR3 is TGCAGCTTTATGACACGGGAAGGATATGGCTACACCTTC. Its translation is CSFMTREGYGYTF. The rearrangement links TRBV29-1 to TRBJ1-2, with no clear D. V lost 8 bases, J lost 5 bases, and 18 bases lay in between. The CDR3 sequence is 13 residues long. Germline V gene data show CDR1 as SQVTM and CDR2 as ANQGSEA.

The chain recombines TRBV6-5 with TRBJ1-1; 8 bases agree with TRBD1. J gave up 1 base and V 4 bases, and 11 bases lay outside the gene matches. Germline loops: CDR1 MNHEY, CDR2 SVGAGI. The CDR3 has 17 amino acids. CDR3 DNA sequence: TGTGCCAGCAGTTTTGCAGGGGGCCCCTTAACGAACACTGAAGCTTTCTTT. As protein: CASSFAGGPLTNTEAFF.

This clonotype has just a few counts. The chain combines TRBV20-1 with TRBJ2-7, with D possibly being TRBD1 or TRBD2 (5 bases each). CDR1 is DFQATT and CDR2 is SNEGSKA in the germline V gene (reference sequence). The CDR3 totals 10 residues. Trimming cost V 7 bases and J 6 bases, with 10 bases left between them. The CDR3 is CSGGSGEQYF. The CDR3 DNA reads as TGCAGTGGGGGGTCGGGCGAGCAGTACTTC.

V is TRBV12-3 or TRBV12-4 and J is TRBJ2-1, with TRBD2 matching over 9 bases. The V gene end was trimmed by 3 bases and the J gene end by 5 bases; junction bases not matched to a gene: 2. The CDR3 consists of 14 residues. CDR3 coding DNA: TGTGCCAGCAGTTTGGCTAGCGGGAACAATGAGCAGTTCTTC. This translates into CASSLASGNNEQFF.

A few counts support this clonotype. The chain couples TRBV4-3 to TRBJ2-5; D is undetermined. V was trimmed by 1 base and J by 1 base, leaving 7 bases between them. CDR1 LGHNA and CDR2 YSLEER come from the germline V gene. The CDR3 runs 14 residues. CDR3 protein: CASSQVVSQETQYF. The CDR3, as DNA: TGCGCCAGCAGCCAAGTGGTCAGCCAAGAGACCCAGTACTTC.